Listed below are T cell receptor beta chains from one sample, sequenced in a study of blood T cell repertoires in COVID-19. Data came from immunoSEQ multiplex PCR; TCRdb stores just in-frame clones and leaves some out. Among under 350,000 clones listed, 83% were seen once. The source material was peripheral blood. Every receptor here comes from a woman between 45 and 65 years old who had recovered from COVID-19. Each CDR3 is given with its conserved first and last residue. A D gene is named only where the DNA matches it firmly. A row's size may be missing; if present it is once, few, many or a size class.

TRBJ1-2 | - | TRBV5-1 | - | CASSLAPFKGDSNGYTF | TGCGCCAGCAGCTTGGCCCCTTTTAAGGGGGATTCTAATGGCTACACCTTC
TRBJ2-3 | - | TRBV7-2 | - | CASRRIGTDTQYF | TGTGCCAGCAGGCGGATCGGCACAGATACGCAGTATTTT
TRBJ2-5 | - | TRBV7-4 | TRBD2 | CASSLRGRGSRETQYF | TGTGCCAGCAGCTTACGTGGGAGGGGTTCGAGGGAGACCCAGTACTTC
TRBJ1-2 | few | TRBV28 | TRBD1 | CASSETGAAPNYGYTF | TGTGCCAGCAGCGAGACAGGGGCGGCCCCCAACTATGGCTACACCTTC
TRBJ1-5 | - | TRBV5-6 | - | CASSLGGGGYQPQHF | TGTGCCAGCAGCTTGGGAGGCGGGGGCTACCAGCCCCAGCATTTT
TRBJ2-5 | once | TRBV5-4 | TRBD2 | CASSLSVLAGFEETQYF | TGTGCCAGCAGCTTGTCGGTGCTAGCGGGATTCGAAGAGACCCAGTACTTC
TRBJ1-1 | - | TRBV3-1/TRBV3-2 | TRBD1 | CASSQATGGAWTEAFF | TGTGCCAGCAGCCAAGCTACAGGGGGCGCATGGACTGAAGCTTTCTTT
TRBJ2-1 | - | TRBV6-1 | - | CASSARGDFYYNEQFF | TGTGCCAGCAGTGCCCGTGGGGACTTTTACTACAATGAGCAGTTCTTC
TRBJ1-5 | - | TRBV19 | - | CASSIRGSEDQPQHF | TGTGCCAGTAGTATTCGAGGGTCTGAAGATCAGCCCCAGCATTTT
TRBJ1-2 | - | TRBV18 | - | CASSPPATAYYGYTF | TGTGCCAGCTCACCACCTGCGACAGCCTATTATGGCTACACCTTC
TRBJ1-2 | - | TRBV28 | - | CASSLGPNNYGYTF | TGTGCCAGCAGTTTAGGGCCGAATAACTATGGCTACACCTTC
TRBJ2-7 | - | TRBV18 | TRBD1 | CASSKSGTGGREQYF | TGTGCCAGCTCAAAGTCTGGGACAGGGGGCCGCGAGCAGTACTTC
TRBJ1-1 | - | TRBV6-5 | TRBD1 | CASGTGALITEAFF | TGTGCCAGCGGGACAGGGGCATTAATTACTGAAGCTTTCTTT
TRBJ2-1 | - | TRBV21-1 | - | CASSTRTHERAGGAYNEQFF | TGTGCCAGCAGCACTCGAACCCACGAAAGAGCGGGAGGCGCCTACAATGAGCAGTTCTTC
TRBJ2-7 | - | TRBV20-1 | - | CSAKGRGEQYF | TGCAGTGCTAAGGGCCGGGGGGAGCAGTACTTC
TRBJ1-6 | - | TRBV5-6 | - | CASSLDPAGSNSPLHF | TGTGCCAGCAGCTTGGACCCGGCGGGGAGTAATTCACCCCTCCACTTT
TRBJ2-4 | - | TRBV5-1 | - | CASSLAMGRGSKNIQYF | TGCGCCAGCAGCTTGGCCATGGGCAGGGGATCCAAAAACATTCAGTACTTC
TRBJ2-3 | - | TRBV24-1 | - | CATSDLCSYARFPQPHPCTDTQYF | TGTGCCACCAGTGATTTGTGCTCCTACGCTAGGTTTCCCCAGCCCCATCCTTGCACAGATACGCAGTATTTT
TRBJ2-1 | - | TRBV9 | TRBD1 | CASSVLDRVRGTDNSNNEQFF | TGTGCCAGCAGCGTACTCGACAGGGTGAGAGGGACCGACAATTCCAACAATGAGCAGTTCTTC
TRBJ2-1 | - | TRBV27 | - | CASSLMGLGNNEQFF | TGTGCCAGCAGTTTAATGGGACTGGGAAACAATGAGCAGTTCTTC
TRBJ2-7 | - | TRBV6-5 | TRBD1 | CASRGQGNSYEQYF | TGTGCCAGCAGGGGACAGGGAAACTCCTACGAGCAGTACTTC
TRBJ2-3 | once | TRBV5-1 | TRBD2 | CASSLGSGGSTDTQYF | TGCGCCAGCAGCTTGGGCAGCGGGGGTAGCACAGATACGCAGTATTTT